One and the same sample provided the 12 T cell receptor beta chains below, sequenced in a study of blood T cells in healthy people across ages. For the second PCR, which ran for about 7 to 11 cycles, a sample-barcoded 5' primer and a J-beta primer mix were used. TCRdb reanalysed the 5' RACE reads using MiXCR and keeps one entry per CDR3 protein. The repertoire consists of under 800,000 distinct CDR3 sequences, with roughly two fifths occurring once and the leading ten covering 20%. The specimen sequenced was blood. The receptors come from a woman aged 60-70 years in good health.

The rearrangement links TRBV7-6 to TRBJ2-2; D may be TRBD2 (6 bases). V gave up 5 bases and J gave up 4 bases, with 11 bases separating them. Germline-derived CDR1 and CDR2 are SGHVS and FNYEAQ. The CDR3 runs to 14 residues. CDR3 protein: CASSPTRTTGELFF. CDR3 in DNA: TGTGCCAGCAGCCCGACTAGAACCACCGGGGAGCTGTTTTTT.

The V gene is TRBV28, the J gene TRBJ2-7, with D maybe TRBD1 (6 bases). This CDR3 is built from 17 residues. Germline CDR1 is MDHEN and CDR2 is SYDVKM. V was clipped by 7 bases and J by 3 bases, with 25 bases between them. The CDR3 coding sequence is TGTGCCAGCATCCCCACCGCAGGGGCCGGCGGCTTCTACGAGCAGTACTTC. Amino acids: CASIPTAGAGGFYEQYF.

This clonotype was observed a handful of times. This chain joins TRBV18 and TRBJ1-5; D gene ambiguous. Trimming took off 3 bases at V and 0 bases at J, with 9 bases between the two ends. The CDR3 is 15 amino acids. Germline lookup yields CDR1 KGHSH and CDR2 LQKENI. The CDR3 here is CASSPTVSSNQPQHF. The CDR3 DNA sequence: TGTGCCAGCTCACCGACGGTTTCTAGCAATCAGCCCCAGCATTTT.

This clonotype was picked up a small number of times. The rearrangement joins TRBV29-1 to TRBJ2-3; 7 bases line up with TRBD2. V lost 7 bases to trimming and J lost 1 base; unmatched junction nucleotides: 14. The CDR3 is 16 residues long. In germline, CDR1 is SQVTM, CDR2 ANQGSEA. CDR3 coding DNA: TGCAGCGCCAACAAACCCCGTAGCGGGCGCACAGATACGCAGTATTTT. Protein sequence: CSANKPRSGRTDTQYF.

On this clonotype itself: With a much larger clone just one base away, this may be a read error. V and J are TRBV10-3 and TRBJ2-5; D perhaps matches TRBD2 (7 bases). The CDR3 is 15 residues long. Trimming took off 4 bases at V and 11 bases at J, with 23 bases between the two ends. CDR1 and CDR2 from the germline V gene are ENHRY and SYGVKD. The CDR3 DNA reads as TGTGCCATCAGTGGAGGTGGGACGGGGGGCCATGAGCAGTACTTC. It encodes CAISGGGTGGHEQYF.

This clonotype was recorded a few times. The chain couples TRBV6-2 or TRBV6-3 to TRBJ2-1; TRBD1 might be the D (6 bases). The CDR3 is 15 amino acids. Germline V gene lookup returns CDR1 MNHEY and CDR2 SVGEGT. Trimming stripped 6 bases from V and 4 bases from J, with 16 bases between. This chain's CDR3 is CASSKQGIGYNEQFF. As DNA, the CDR3 is TGTGCCAGCAGCAAACAGGGAATAGGTTACAATGAGCAGTTCTTC.

The chain joins TRBV24-1 to TRBJ2-5, with 9 positions matching TRBD2. Unmatched junction bases numbered 6, after V lost 3 bases and J lost 5 bases. Germline-derived CDR1 and CDR2 are KGHDR and SFDVKD. The CDR3 is 15 amino acids. The DNA for the CDR3 is TGTGCCACCAGTGATGGCGGGGGGGCCCCCGAGACCCAGTACTTC. Residues: CATSDGGGAPETQYF.

This clonotype has a single count. The chain links TRBV5-1 to TRBJ2-1; D is perhaps TRBD2 (6 bases). V was cut by 3 bases and J by 1 base, with 11 bases left in between. The CDR3 has 15 amino acids. Germline V lookup: CDR1 SGHRS, CDR2 YFSETQ. The CDR3 loop reads CASSWEAGSYNEQFF. DNA of the CDR3: TGCGCCAGCAGCTGGGAGGCAGGGTCCTACAATGAGCAGTTCTTC.

In this sample, this clonotype turned up a few times. V and J are TRBV2 and TRBJ1-2; D uncertain. The germline V gene has CDR1 SNHLY and CDR2 FYNNEI. V was cut by 8 bases and J by 1 base, with 14 bases left in between. The CDR3 spans 14 residues. The CDR3 sequence is CASEAGNFNYGYTF. DNA for the CDR3: TGTGCCAGCGAGGCGGGGAATTTTAACTATGGCTACACCTTC.

This chain uses TRBV3-1 with TRBJ1-1; D is possibly TRBD1 (5 bases). Germline loops: CDR1 LGHDT, CDR2 YNNKEL (reference sequence). V was clipped by 3 bases and J by 3 bases, with 17 bases between them. CDR3 size: 16 residues. CDR3 sequence: CASSQRGRIGHTEAFF. The CDR3 nucleotides are TGTGCCAGCAGCCAGAGGGGCAGGATCGGCCACACTGAAGCTTTCTTT. The whole variable domain, remainder taken from reference TRBV3-1 and TRBJ1-1, is DTAVSQTPKYLVTQMGNDKSIKCEQNLGHDTMYWYKQDSKKFLKIMFSYNNKELIINETVPNRFSPKSPDKAHLNLHINSLELGDSAVYFCASSQRGRIGHTEAFFGQGTRLTVV.

The rearrangement joins TRBV7-9 to TRBJ1-6, with D perhaps TRBD1 (6 bases). Per germline, CDR1 SEHNR and CDR2 FQNEAQ (reference sequence). Trimming took off 0 bases at V and 9 bases at J, with 9 bases between the two ends. The CDR3 spans 14 residues. The CDR3: CASSLARGGSPLHF. CDR3 sequence (DNA): TGTGCCAGCAGCTTAGCCAGGGGAGGTTCACCCCTCCACTTT.

About this clonotype itself: Since a much larger clone is just one base distant, this may be a read error. The chain's CDR3 is CASINRQGSHEQYF. Written as DNA, the CDR3 is TGTGCCAGCATCAACCGACAGGGATCCCACGAGCAGTACTTC. V and J are TRBV7-2 and TRBJ2-7; 7 positions agree with TRBD1. Germline CDR1 and CDR2: SGHTA and FQGNSA. The CDR3 extends over 14 amino acids. Trimming at V came to 7 bases and at J to 5 bases, leaving 11 bases not matched to a gene. The whole variable domain, filled in from reference TRBV7-2 and TRBJ2-7, reads GAGVSQSPSNKVTEKGKDVELRCDPISGHTALYWYRQSLGQGLEFLIYFQGNSAPDKSGLPSDRFSAERTGGSVSTLTIQRTQQEDSAVYLCASINRQGSHEQYFGPGTRLTVT.